This T cell receptor beta chain derives from a study of T cells in Graves' hyperthyroidism and ophthalmopathy. Researchers took RNA transcripts and amplified the TCR beta CDR3 regions from them. RT-PCR in the first round (using the HTBI primer set) targeted the TCR CDR3. TCRdb processed the multiplex PCR reads anew with MiXCR; each CDR3 protein has one entry. The sample carries hundreds of thousands of distinct CDR3 sequences, approximately 14% recorded once. The table lists this clonotype with many counts. This CDR3 spans 16 amino acids. After removal of 2 bases from V and 5 bases from J, the junction contained 12 bases not matched to a gene. In germline, CDR1 is DFQATT, CDR2 SNEGSKA (reference sequence).

This sequence originates from a young woman with Graves' hyperthyroidism. Sequencing was performed on blood. The chain uses TRBV20-1 and TRBJ1-1; 9 nucleotides agree with TRBD1. The CDR3 bases are TGCAGTGCTAGAATTGCTGGGACAGGGTGGGGGACTGAAGCTTTCTTT. Protein product: CSARIAGTGWGTEAFF.